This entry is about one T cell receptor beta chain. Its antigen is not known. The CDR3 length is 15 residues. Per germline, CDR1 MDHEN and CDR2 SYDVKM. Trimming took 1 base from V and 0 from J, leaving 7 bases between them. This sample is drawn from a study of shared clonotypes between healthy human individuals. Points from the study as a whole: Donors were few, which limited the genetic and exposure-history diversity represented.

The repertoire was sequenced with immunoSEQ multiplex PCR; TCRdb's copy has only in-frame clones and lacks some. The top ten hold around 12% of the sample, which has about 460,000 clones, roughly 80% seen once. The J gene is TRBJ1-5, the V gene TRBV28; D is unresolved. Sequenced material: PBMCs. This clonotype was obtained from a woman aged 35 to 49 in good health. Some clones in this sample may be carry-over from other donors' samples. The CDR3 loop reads CASSLYGYSNQPQHF. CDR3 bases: TGTGCCAGCAGTTTATACGGCTATAGCAATCAGCCCCAGCATTTT.